Listed below are T cell receptor beta chains from one sample, sequenced in a study of T cell repertoires in cytomegalovirus infection. MiXCR, applied by TCRdb to the reads, yields one record per CDR3 protein. This sample has approximately 470,000 distinct CDR3 sequences, with 40% to 50% found just once. Their target antigens are unknown. The source material was cultured PBMCs, sampled from culture after CMV antigen stimulation. These receptors were taken from a human donor in good health (CMV status not recorded). Some clones in this sample may be carry-over from other donors' samples. Each CDR3 is given with its conserved first and last residue. The order of the fields is clone size, D gene, J gene, V gene, CDR3 protein, CDR3 DNA. D genes are given only for firm matches. Clone sizes are given selectively: once, few, many, or a class where the clone is expanded.

size: few; D: -; J: TRBJ2-7; V: TRBV7-8; CDR3: CASSLGTVFYEQYF; DNA: TGTGCCAGCAGCTTAGGGACAGTTTTCTACGAGCAGTACTTC
size: -; D: -; J: TRBJ1-6; V: TRBV4-2; CDR3: CASSLTGTPKALHF; DNA: TGTGCCAGCAGCCTGACAGGCACCCCTAAGGCCCTCCACTTT
size: -; D: -; J: TRBJ2-2; V: TRBV6-8; CDR3: CASSTFGSGYTGELFF; DNA: TGTGCCAGCAGCACCTTCGGTAGCGGCTACACCGGGGAGCTGTTTTTT
size: -; D: -; J: TRBJ1-2; V: TRBV6-6; CDR3: CASSYPDSNYGYTF; DNA: TGTGCCAGCAGTTACCCCGACAGCAACTATGGCTACACCTTC
size: -; D: -; J: TRBJ2-3; V: TRBV7-2; CDR3: CASSPQGGGVDTQYF; DNA: TGTGCCAGCAGCCCGCAGGGGGGGGGAGTAGATACGCAGTATTTT
size: few; D: -; J: TRBJ1-5; V: TRBV6-5; CDR3: CASSYSSLSNQPQHF; DNA: TGTGCCAGCAGTTACTCGAGTCTGTCGAATCAGCCCCAGCATTTT
size: -; D: -; J: TRBJ1-1; V: TRBV5-1; CDR3: CASSLGTYVAEAFF; DNA: TGCGCCAGCAGCTTGGGAACATATGTGGCGGAAGCTTTCTTT
size: -; D: -; J: TRBJ2-2; V: TRBV7-2; CDR3: CASSPRGGGELFF; DNA: TGTGCCAGCAGCCCCCGGGGCGGCGGGGAGCTGTTTTTT
size: -; D: TRBD2; J: TRBJ2-7; V: TRBV27; CDR3: CASSRQLAGASYEQYF; DNA: TGTGCCAGCAGTCGACAACTAGCGGGAGCCTCCTACGAGCAGTACTTC
size: -; D: TRBD2; J: TRBJ2-3; V: TRBV6-5; CDR3: CASRPGLNTDTQYF; DNA: TGTGCCAGCAGGCCGGGACTAAACACAGATACGCAGTATTTT
size: -; D: -; J: TRBJ1-4; V: TRBV15; CDR3: CATSRDLLPGKLFF; DNA: TGTGCCACCAGCAGAGATTTGTTACCGGGAAAACTGTTTTTT
size: -; D: TRBD2; J: TRBJ2-1; V: TRBV7-2; CDR3: CASSLALAASNEQFF; DNA: TGTGCCAGCAGCTTAGCCCTAGCGGCTAGCAATGAGCAGTTCTTC
size: -; D: -; J: TRBJ2-3; V: TRBV19; CDR3: CASTGGGSSNTQYF; DNA: TGTGCCAGTACCGGAGGGGGGTCCTCGAATACGCAGTATTTT
size: -; D: -; J: TRBJ2-3; V: TRBV5-3; CDR3: CASSLFYGDTQYF; DNA: TGTGCCAGCAGCTTGTTTTATGGAGATACGCAGTATTTT
size: -; D: TRBD1; J: TRBJ1-5; V: TRBV28; CDR3: CASRLDRAYQPQHF; DNA: TGTGCCAGCAGATTAGACAGGGCCTATCAGCCCCAGCATTTT
size: -; D: TRBD1; J: TRBJ1-4; V: TRBV7-9; CDR3: CASSLRDRAEKLFF; DNA: TGTGCCAGCAGCTTACGGGACAGGGCTGAAAAACTGTTTTTT
size: -; D: -; J: TRBJ1-5; V: TRBV2; CDR3: CASIGGTDSNQPQHF; DNA: TGTGCCAGCATCGGGGGAACAGATAGCAATCAGCCCCAGCATTTT
size: -; D: -; J: TRBJ2-1; V: TRBV6-2/TRBV6-3; CDR3: CASSEGGYGFRDEQFF; DNA: TGTGCCAGCAGTGAGGGCGGTTATGGATTCAGGGATGAGCAGTTCTTC
size: -; D: TRBD2; J: TRBJ2-5; V: TRBV4-3; CDR3: CASSQSGTSSGTQYF; DNA: TGCGCCAGCAGCCAATCCGGGACTAGCAGTGGGACCCAGTACTTC
size: -; D: -; J: TRBJ2-1; V: TRBV11-1; CDR3: CASSPLRQAGEQFF; DNA: TGTGCCAGCAGTCCCCTGAGGCAGGCGGGTGAGCAGTTCTTC
size: -; D: -; J: TRBJ1-5; V: TRBV20-1; CDR3: CSARDLRREGKDQPQHF; DNA: TGCAGTGCTAGAGATCTCCGGAGGGAGGGTAAGGATCAGCCCCAGCATTTT
size: -; D: TRBD2; J: TRBJ2-3; V: TRBV7-2; CDR3: CASSLGLAGGYTDTQYF; DNA: TGTGCCAGCAGCCTTGGACTAGCGGGGGGGTACACAGATACGCAGTATTTT
size: -; D: -; J: TRBJ2-7; V: TRBV6-2/TRBV6-3; CDR3: CASKERAVLREQYF; DNA: TGTGCCAGCAAGGAACGGGCGGTTCTGAGGGAGCAGTACTTC
size: -; D: -; J: TRBJ2-3; V: TRBV6-1; CDR3: CASSPEVRDTQYF; DNA: TGTGCCAGCAGCCCGGAGGTTCGGGATACGCAGTATTTT
size: once; D: TRBD1; J: TRBJ2-7; V: TRBV20-1; CDR3: CSARGQGLFYEQYF; DNA: TGCAGTGCTAGGGGACAGGGGTTGTTCTACGAGCAGTACTTC
size: -; D: -; J: TRBJ2-1; V: TRBV20-1; CDR3: CSAPEGGNNDEQFF; DNA: TGCAGTGCGCCAGAGGGAGGCAACAATGATGAGCAGTTCTTC
size: many; D: TRBD1; J: TRBJ2-6; V: TRBV7-2; CDR3: CASSKTGVGANVLTF; DNA: TGTGCCAGCAGCAAGACAGGGGTTGGGGCCAACGTCCTGACTTTC
size: -; D: -; J: TRBJ2-3; V: TRBV10-1; CDR3: CASSESTQDALSTDTQYF; DNA: TGCGCCAGCAGTGAGTCGACCCAGGACGCCCTTAGCACAGATACGCAGTATTTT
size: many; D: -; J: TRBJ1-1; V: TRBV7-8; CDR3: CASSLPSGGTEAFF; DNA: TGTGCCAGCAGCTTGCCGTCGGGCGGAACTGAAGCTTTCTTT
size: -; D: TRBD2; J: TRBJ2-1; V: TRBV19; CDR3: CASSIIGGGDNEQFF; DNA: TGTGCCAGTAGTATAATTGGCGGGGGTGACAATGAGCAGTTCTTC
size: -; D: -; J: TRBJ1-5; V: TRBV15; CDR3: CATSRDRGMSNQPQHF; DNA: TGTGCCACCAGCAGAGATCGGGGGATGAGCAATCAGCCCCAGCATTTT
size: few; D: TRBD1; J: TRBJ1-5; V: TRBV7-2; CDR3: CASSKDRSYSGGNQPQHF; DNA: TGTGCCAGCAGCAAGGACAGGTCCTACTCTGGGGGCAATCAGCCCCAGCATTTT
size: many; D: TRBD1; J: TRBJ2-3; V: TRBV7-2; CDR3: CASSFKRRQGLGTDTQYF; DNA: TGTGCCAGCAGCTTCAAAAGAAGACAGGGTCTCGGCACAGATACGCAGTATTTT
size: few; D: TRBD2; J: TRBJ2-3; V: TRBV4-1; CDR3: CASSHSGHGLAGASDTQYF; DNA: TGCGCCAGCAGCCATTCGGGTCACGGACTAGCGGGAGCGTCAGATACGCAGTATTTT
size: few; D: TRBD1; J: TRBJ1-2; V: TRBV7-9; CDR3: CASSGGTGSIYGYTF; DNA: TGTGCCAGCAGTGGAGGGACAGGGTCGATCTATGGCTACACCTTC
size: -; D: -; J: TRBJ2-5; V: TRBV28; CDR3: CASRPGGPGTQYF; DNA: TGTGCCAGCAGGCCCGGGGGCCCAGGGACCCAGTACTTC
size: -; D: -; J: TRBJ2-7; V: TRBV29-1; CDR3: CSASGGRSSYEQYF; DNA: TGCAGCGCCAGCGGAGGGAGAAGCTCCTACGAGCAGTACTTC
size: -; D: -; J: TRBJ1-4; V: TRBV7-2; CDR3: CASSFAPGTNEKLFF; DNA: TGTGCCAGCAGCTTCGCCCCGGGAACTAATGAAAAACTGTTTTTT
size: few; D: -; J: TRBJ2-2; V: TRBV24-1; CDR3: CATSDPRSGTGELFF; DNA: TGTGCCACCAGTGATCCGAGGAGCGGTACCGGGGAGCTGTTTTTT
size: -; D: -; J: TRBJ1-1; V: TRBV2; CDR3: CASSTGSTEAFF; DNA: TGTGCCAGCAGCACAGGGAGCACTGAAGCTTTCTTT
size: few; D: TRBD1; J: TRBJ2-1; V: TRBV20-1; CDR3: CSASTGTGYNEQFF; DNA: TGCAGTGCTAGTACGGGGACAGGATACAATGAGCAGTTCTTC
size: few; D: -; J: TRBJ2-1; V: TRBV6-1; CDR3: CASSESGPYGFYNEQFF; DNA: TGTGCCAGCAGTGAATCGGGCCCCTACGGTTTTTACAATGAGCAGTTCTTC
size: few; D: -; J: TRBJ2-5; V: TRBV7-2; CDR3: CASSLIGAGSEETQYF; DNA: TGTGCCAGCAGCTTAATCGGGGCGGGCTCAGAAGAGACCCAGTACTTC
size: -; D: -; J: TRBJ2-1; V: TRBV18; CDR3: CASSFSSGLGYNEQFF; DNA: TGTGCCAGCTCCTTCTCGTCGGGGTTGGGGTACAATGAGCAGTTCTTC
size: -; D: -; J: TRBJ2-1; V: TRBV12-3/TRBV12-4; CDR3: CASSLEGTSYNEQFF; DNA: TGTGCCAGCAGTTTAGAAGGGACATCCTACAATGAGCAGTTCTTC
size: few; D: -; J: TRBJ1-2; V: TRBV7-2; CDR3: CASSLAAGWYGYTF; DNA: TGTGCCAGCAGCTTAGCAGCAGGGTGGTATGGCTACACCTTC
size: -; D: -; J: TRBJ2-6; V: TRBV12-3/TRBV12-4; CDR3: CASSLTRSGANVLTF; DNA: TGTGCCAGCAGTTTGACTCGCTCTGGGGCCAACGTCCTGACTTTC
size: -; D: TRBD2; J: TRBJ2-1; V: TRBV5-1; CDR3: CASSLISGNSYNEQFF; DNA: TGCGCCAGCAGCTTGATTAGCGGGAACTCCTACAATGAGCAGTTCTTC
size: few; D: -; J: TRBJ2-3; V: TRBV2; CDR3: CASSAGGSTDTQYF; DNA: TGTGCCAGCAGTGCGGGGGGCAGCACAGATACGCAGTATTTT
size: -; D: -; J: TRBJ2-7; V: TRBV25-1; CDR3: CASSVGRFYEQYF; DNA: TGTGCCAGCAGTGTGGGCAGGTTCTACGAGCAGTACTTC
size: -; D: -; J: TRBJ2-2; V: TRBV12-5; CDR3: CASGLRGGTGELFF; DNA: TGTGCTAGTGGTTTGCGCGGCGGGACCGGGGAGCTGTTTTTT
size: -; D: TRBD1; J: TRBJ1-1; V: TRBV6-1; CDR3: CASSRGQGVLEAFF; DNA: TGTGCCAGCAGCCGAGGACAGGGGGTACTCGAAGCTTTCTTT
size: once; D: TRBD1; J: TRBJ2-3; V: TRBV18; CDR3: CASSPLQVTTGGTDTQYF; DNA: TGTGCCAGCTCACCACTTCAAGTGACGACAGGGGGCACAGATACGCAGTATTTT
size: few; D: -; J: TRBJ1-5; V: TRBV6-1; CDR3: CASQGIYSNQPQHF; DNA: TGTGCCAGCCAAGGAATTTATAGCAATCAGCCCCAGCATTTT
size: -; D: TRBD1; J: TRBJ1-5; V: TRBV3-1; CDR3: CASSQEDRGGPQHF; DNA: TGTGCCAGCAGCCAAGAAGACAGGGGAGGGCCCCAGCATTTT
size: -; D: -; J: TRBJ1-3; V: TRBV19; CDR3: CASSGNRAGNTIYF; DNA: TGTGCCAGTTCGGGGAACAGGGCTGGAAACACCATATATTTT
size: -; D: TRBD1; J: TRBJ1-1; V: TRBV5-4; CDR3: CASSSNRGRDTEAFF; DNA: TGTGCCAGCAGCTCAAACAGGGGGCGAGACACTGAAGCTTTCTTT
size: -; D: TRBD2; J: TRBJ2-1; V: TRBV5-6; CDR3: CASSRREAHSPVF; DNA: TGTGCCAGCAGCCGCCGGGAGGCCCACTCCCCCGTATTC